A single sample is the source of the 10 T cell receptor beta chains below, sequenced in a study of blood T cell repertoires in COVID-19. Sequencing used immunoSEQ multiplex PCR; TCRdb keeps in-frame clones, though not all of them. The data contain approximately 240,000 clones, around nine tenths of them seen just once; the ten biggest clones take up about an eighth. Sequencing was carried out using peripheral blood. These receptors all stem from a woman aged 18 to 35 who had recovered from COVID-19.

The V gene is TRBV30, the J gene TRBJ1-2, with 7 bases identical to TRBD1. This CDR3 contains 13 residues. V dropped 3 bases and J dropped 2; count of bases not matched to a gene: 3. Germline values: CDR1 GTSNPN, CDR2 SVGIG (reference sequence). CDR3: CAWSGDRNYGYTF. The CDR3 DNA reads TGTGCCTGGAGCGGGGACAGAAACTATGGCTACACCTTC.

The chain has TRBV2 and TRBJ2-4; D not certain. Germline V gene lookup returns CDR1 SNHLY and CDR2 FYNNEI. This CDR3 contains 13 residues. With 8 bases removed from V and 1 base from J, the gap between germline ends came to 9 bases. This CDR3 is CASLGSAKNIQYF. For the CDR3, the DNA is TGTGCCAGCCTAGGATCCGCCAAAAACATTCAGTACTTC.

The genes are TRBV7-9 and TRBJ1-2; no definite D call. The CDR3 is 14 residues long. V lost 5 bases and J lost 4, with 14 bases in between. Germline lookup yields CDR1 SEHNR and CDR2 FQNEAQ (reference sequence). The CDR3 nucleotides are TGTGCCAGCAGCCCCCCTCGGCGGGTCTATGGCTACACCTTC. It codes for CASSPPRRVYGYTF.

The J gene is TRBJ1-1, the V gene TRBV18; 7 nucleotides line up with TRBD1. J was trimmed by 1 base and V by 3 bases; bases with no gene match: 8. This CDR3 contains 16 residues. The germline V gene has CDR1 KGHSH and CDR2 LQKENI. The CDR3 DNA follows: TGTGCCAGCTCACCCGTAAACTCAGGGGGGAACACTGAAGCTTTCTTT. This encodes CASSPVNSGGNTEAFF. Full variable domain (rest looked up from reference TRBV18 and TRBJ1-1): NAGVMQNPRHLVRRRGQEARLRCSPMKGHSHVYWYRQLPEEGLKFMVYLQKENIIDESGMPKERFSAEFPKEGPSILRIQQVVRGDSAAYFCASSPVNSGGNTEAFFGQGTRLTVV.

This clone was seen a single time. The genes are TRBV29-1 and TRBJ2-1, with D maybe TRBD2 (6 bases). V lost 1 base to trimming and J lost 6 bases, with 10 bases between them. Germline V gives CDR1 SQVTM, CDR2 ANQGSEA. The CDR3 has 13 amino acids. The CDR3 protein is CSVEVGRSNEQFF. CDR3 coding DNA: TGCAGCGTTGAAGTCGGGAGAAGCAATGAGCAGTTCTTC.

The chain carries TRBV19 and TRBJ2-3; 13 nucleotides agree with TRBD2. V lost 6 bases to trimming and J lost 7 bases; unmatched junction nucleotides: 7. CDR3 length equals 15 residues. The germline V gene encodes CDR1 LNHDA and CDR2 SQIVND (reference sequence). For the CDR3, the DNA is TGTGCCAGTAGGTCAGAGGGACTAGCGGGATATACGCAGTATTTT. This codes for CASRSEGLAGYTQYF.

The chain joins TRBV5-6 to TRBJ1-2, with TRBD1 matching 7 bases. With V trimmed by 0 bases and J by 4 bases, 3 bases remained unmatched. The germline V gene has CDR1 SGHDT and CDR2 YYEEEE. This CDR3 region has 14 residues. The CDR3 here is CASSLETGTYGYTF. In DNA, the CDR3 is TGTGCCAGCAGCTTGGAGACAGGGACCTATGGCTACACCTTC.

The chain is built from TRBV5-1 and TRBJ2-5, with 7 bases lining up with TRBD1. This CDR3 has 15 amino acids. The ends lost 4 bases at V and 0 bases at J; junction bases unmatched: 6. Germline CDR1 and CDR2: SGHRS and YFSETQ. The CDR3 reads CASSVRTGDQETQYF. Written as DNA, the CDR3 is TGCGCCAGCAGCGTCAGAACAGGGGACCAAGAGACCCAGTACTTC.

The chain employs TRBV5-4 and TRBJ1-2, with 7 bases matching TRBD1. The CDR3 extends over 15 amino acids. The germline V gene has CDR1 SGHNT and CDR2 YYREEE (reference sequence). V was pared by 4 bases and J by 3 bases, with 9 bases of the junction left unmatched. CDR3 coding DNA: TGTGCCAGCAGCAAACCGAGGCAGGGGGACTATGGCTACACCTTC. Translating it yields CASSKPRQGDYGYTF. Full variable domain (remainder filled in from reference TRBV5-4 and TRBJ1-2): ETGVTQSPTHLIKTRGQQVTLRCSSQSGHNTVSWYQQALGQGPQFIFQYYREEENGRGNFPPRFSGLQFPNYSSELNVNALELDDSALYLCASSKPRQGDYGYTFGSGTRLTVV.

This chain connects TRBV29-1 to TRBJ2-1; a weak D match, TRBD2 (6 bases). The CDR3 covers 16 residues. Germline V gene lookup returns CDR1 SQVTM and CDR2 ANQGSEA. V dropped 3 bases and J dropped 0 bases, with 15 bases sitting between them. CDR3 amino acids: CSVERVGGNSYNEQFF. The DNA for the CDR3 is TGCAGCGTTGAGCGGGTCGGCGGGAACTCCTACAATGAGCAGTTCTTC.